Given below is one T cell receptor (beta chain) in context. The entry originates in a study of blood T cell repertoires in COVID-19. The data were produced by immunoSEQ multiplex PCR, yet TCRdb's version contains in-frame clones alone and is incomplete. The profile covers over 250,000 clones, with about nine tenths appearing a single time and roughly 1.1% taken by the ten largest. This CDR3 comprises 13 residues. Trimming stripped 6 bases from V and 4 bases from J, with 12 bases between. Germline-derived CDR1 and CDR2 are MRHNA and SNTAGT. The specimen was PBMCs or T cells enriched from blood (not recorded which). This TCR derives from a woman in her twenties or thirties who had recovered from COVID-19. V gene TRBV6-4 combines with J gene TRBJ1-2, with D unclear. CDR3 DNA sequence: TGTGCCAGCAGCGAAGGAGGGAGCTATGGCTACACCTTC. The encoded protein is CASSEGGSYGYTF.